Presented here are 26 T cell receptor beta chains from one specimen sequenced in a study of T cell responses to AZD1222 COVID-19 vaccine. TCRdb's table, derived via immunoSEQ multiplex PCR, lists solely in-frame clones and lacks some. In the table there are some 150,000 clones, 88% of which are singletons. Sample: peripheral blood, taken on day 0 of AZD1222 vaccination. The source is an adult in good health.

This chain uses TRBV9 with TRBJ1-1, with TRBD1 matching over 9 bases. This CDR3 has 16 residues. V lost 3 bases and J lost 7; bases outside the gene matches: 13. Germline CDR1 reads SGDLS; CDR2 reads YYNGEE. The CDR3 DNA follows: TGTGCCAGCAGCGAGAGGGGACAGGGACTGTGGGGTGAAGCTTTCTTT. Residues: CASSERGQGLWGEAFF.

This clone was seen just once. The chain links TRBV14 to TRBJ1-4; D unresolved. CDR1 SGHDN and CDR2 FVKESK come from the germline V gene. The V and J ends lost 2 bases and 0 bases respectively, with 7 bases between them. The CDR3 is 15 residues long. For the CDR3, the DNA is TGTGCCAGCAGCCAACGGGGAGCAACTAATGAAAAACTGTTTTTT. Residues: CASSQRGATNEKLFF. The variable domain in full, completed from reference TRBV14 and TRBJ1-4, reads EAGVTQFPSHSVIEKGQTVTLRCDPISGHDNLYWYRRVMGKEIKFLLHFVKESKQDESGMPNNRFLAERTGGTYSTLKVQPAELEDSGVYFCASSQRGATNEKLFFGSGTQLSVL.

The chain couples TRBV11-2 to TRBJ2-7; D is undetermined. CDR1 is SGHAT and CDR2 is FQNNGV in the germline V gene. The CDR3 consists of 13 residues. Trimming took 1 base from V and 3 from J, leaving 7 bases between them. The CDR3 sequence is CASSLGLGYEQYF. CDR3 coding DNA: TGTGCCAGCAGCTTAGGCCTCGGCTACGAGCAGTACTTC.

The chain recombines TRBV12-5 with TRBJ1-1; no clear D gene. Trimming took off 6 bases at V and 2 bases at J, with 10 bases between the two ends. CDR1 is LGHNT and CDR2 is FRNRAP in the germline V gene. The CDR3 is 13 residues long. CDR3 sequence: CASGPGLNTEAFF. The CDR3 bases are TGTGCTAGTGGCCCCGGGTTAAACACTGAAGCTTTCTTT.

This clone showed up just once. The rearrangement joins TRBV3-1 (or the pseudogene TRBV3-2) to TRBJ2-7; TRBD1 agrees at 8 bases. Unmatched junction bases numbered 7, after V lost 3 bases and J lost 6 bases. Germline CDR1 LGHDT, CDR2 YNNKEL (reference sequence). This CDR3 is 14 amino acids long. The CDR3 is CASSQSQGAPEQYF. CDR3 in DNA: TGTGCCAGCAGCCAGTCCCAGGGGGCCCCCGAGCAGTACTTC.

The chain recombines TRBV18 with TRBJ2-3; the D is unclear. Trimming stripped 3 bases from V and 4 bases from J, with 2 bases between. Germline CDR1 and CDR2: KGHSH and LQKENI. The CDR3 sequence is 11 residues long. CDR3 region: CASSPADTQYF. CDR3 nucleotide sequence: TGTGCCAGCTCACCCGCAGATACGCAGTATTTT. Complete variable domain (other parts from reference TRBV18 and TRBJ2-3): NAGVMQNPRHLVRRRGQEARLRCSPMKGHSHVYWYRQLPEEGLKFMVYLQKENIIDESGMPKERFSAEFPKEGPSILRIQQVVRGDSAAYFCASSPADTQYFGPGTRLTVL.

V usage is TRBV6-2 or TRBV6-3 and J usage is TRBJ1-5; D not resolved. From germline, CDR1 is MNHEY and CDR2 SVGEGT. This CDR3 region has 17 residues. Trimming shortened V by 6 bases and J by 0 bases, and 18 bases separated the two germline ends. The DNA of the CDR3 is TGTGCCAGCAGCCCAATTCGACAACCTAGTAGCAATCAGCCCCAGCATTTT. Its protein product is CASSPIRQPSSNQPQHF.

The rearrangement joins TRBV5-6 to TRBJ2-3; 12 nucleotides line up with TRBD1. This CDR3 has 15 residues. Per germline, CDR1 SGHDT and CDR2 YYEEEE. J gave up 3 bases and V 5 bases, and 4 bases lay outside the gene matches. The CDR3 reads CASSRDRGQTDTQYF. CDR3 sequence (DNA): TGTGCCAGCAGTCGGGACAGGGGGCAAACAGATACGCAGTATTTT.

This clone was observed a few times. The rearrangement links TRBV27 to TRBJ2-7; possible D gene TRBD2, 5 bases. The CDR3 extends over 15 amino acids. Trimming stripped 3 bases from V and 0 bases from J, with 12 bases between. The germline gives CDR1 MNHEY, CDR2 SMNVEV (reference sequence). This CDR3 is CASSFRSGSSYEQYF. CDR3 bases: TGTGCCAGCAGTTTTAGGTCGGGGAGCTCCTACGAGCAGTACTTC.

The chain is built from TRBV9 and TRBJ2-1; 7 nucleotides align to TRBD2. Germline lookup yields CDR1 SGDLS and CDR2 YYNGEE. This CDR3 region has 14 residues. V shed 3 bases and J 5 bases; nucleotides not matched to a gene: 5. CDR3 sequence: CASSAGGGHNEQFF. The DNA of the CDR3 is TGTGCCAGCAGCGCCGGCGGGGGACACAATGAGCAGTTCTTC. The variable domain in full, with the rest retrieved from reference TRBV9 and TRBJ2-1, is DSGVTQTPKHLITATGQRVTLRCSPRSGDLSVYWYQQSLDQGLQFLIQYYNGEERAKGNILERFSAQQFPDLHSELNLSSLELGDSALYFCASSAGGGHNEQFFGPGTRLTVL.

The chain joins TRBV7-2 to TRBJ1-1; D unclear. V was trimmed by 3 bases and J by 5 bases, leaving 13 bases between them. Looked up from germline, CDR1 is SGHTA and CDR2 is FQGNSA. The CDR3 spans 14 residues. The CDR3 DNA reads as TGTGCCAGCAGCTTTGGTGCAGGAGGAACTGAAGCTTTCTTT. Translation gives CASSFGAGGTEAFF.

The V and J genes are TRBV11-3 and TRBJ2-7; D not resolved. V shed 5 bases and J shed 0 bases, with 14 bases lying between them. In germline, CDR1 is SGHNT, CDR2 YENEEA. The length of the CDR3 is 15 residues. CDR3: CASSVGPTSSYEQYF. CDR3 coding DNA: TGTGCCAGCAGCGTAGGACCCACGAGCTCCTACGAGCAGTACTTC.

The V call is TRBV4-3, the J call TRBJ1-5; D unclear. The V end was cut by 0 bases, the J end by 9 bases, with 15 bases between. This CDR3 region has 15 residues. Germline V gives CDR1 LGHNA, CDR2 YSLEER. The CDR3 protein is CASSQEFDETRPQHF. CDR3 sequence (DNA): TGCGCCAGCAGCCAAGAGTTTGATGAGACCCGGCCCCAGCATTTT.

V is TRBV5-1 and J is TRBJ2-7; weak D call: TRBD1 (5 bases). Germline V gene data show CDR1 as SGHRS and CDR2 as YFSETQ. The CDR3 totals 15 residues. With 0 bases removed from V and 5 bases from J, the gap between germline ends came to 15 bases. CDR3 DNA sequence: TGCGCCAGCAGCTTGGGACAGTATGGGGTAGACGAGCAGTACTTC. Translation: CASSLGQYGVDEQYF.

The chain employs TRBV18 and TRBJ2-5, with D unresolved. CDR1 KGHSH and CDR2 LQKENI come from the germline V gene. V lost 3 bases and J 5 bases, leaving 13 bases between the germline ends. The CDR3 sequence is 14 residues long. CDR3 amino acids: CASSPLSSAETQYF. DNA of the CDR3: TGTGCCAGCTCACCCCTATCCAGCGCGGAGACCCAGTACTTC.

Only one count was recorded for this clone. The chain is built from TRBV4-3 and TRBJ2-1; D remains ambiguous. This CDR3 spans 16 amino acids. The germline V gene has CDR1 LGHNA and CDR2 YSLEER. V lost 0 bases to trimming and J lost 0 bases, with 9 bases between them. The DNA for the CDR3 is TGCGCCAGCAGCCAAGACAGGTGGGGCTCCTACAATGAGCAGTTCTTC. Its protein is CASSQDRWGSYNEQFF.

The chain couples TRBV2 to TRBJ2-7, with unresolved D. V was pared by 5 bases and J by 3 bases, with 11 bases between. CDR3 size: 13 residues. Germline assignment: CDR1 SNHLY and CDR2 FYNNEI. The CDR3 DNA reads TGTGCCAGCAGTTACGAACAAATCTACGAGCAGTACTTC. This gives the protein CASSYEQIYEQYF.

The chain combines TRBV24-1 with TRBJ2-2; no clear D. CDR1 is KGHDR, CDR2 SFDVKD, per germline. The CDR3 has 15 amino acids. The germline V and J ends were trimmed by 9 bases and 3 bases, with 16 bases remaining between them. CDR3 amino acids: CATGVMGPYTGELFF. DNA for the CDR3: TGTGCCACCGGGGTAATGGGTCCATACACCGGGGAGCTGTTTTTT.

The chain combines TRBV27 with TRBJ1-4, with no clear D. Trimming pared 4 bases from V and 0 bases from J, leaving 9 bases between. This CDR3 has 15 amino acids. Germline lookup yields CDR1 MNHEY and CDR2 SMNVEV (reference sequence). The CDR3 protein is CASSSSGSTNEKLFF. The CDR3 nucleotides read TGTGCCAGCAGTTCTTCAGGATCAACTAATGAAAAACTGTTTTTT.

CDR3 protein: CASSLAGTNTEAFF. CDR3 DNA: TGTGCCAGCAGCTTAGCGGGGACGAACACTGAAGCTTTCTTT. The genes are TRBV5-4 and TRBJ1-1; a possible D gene is TRBD1 (5 bases). The CDR3 totals 14 residues. From germline, CDR1 is SGHNT and CDR2 YYREEE (reference sequence). The germline V and J ends were trimmed by 2 bases and 1 base, with 9 bases remaining between them.

This chain joins TRBV3-1 (or the pseudogene TRBV3-2) and TRBJ1-2; 8 nucleotides line up with TRBD1. The CDR3 has 13 residues. The V and J ends lost 5 bases and 8 bases, in that order; junction bases with no gene match: 7. Looked up from germline, CDR1 is LGHDT and CDR2 is YNNKEL (reference sequence). The CDR3 loop is CASSVDRVGGYTF. DNA of the CDR3: TGTGCCAGCAGCGTGGACAGGGTAGGAGGCTACACCTTC.

This clone was detected once. J is TRBJ2-3 and V is TRBV6-5; 8 bases match TRBD2. The trim removed 0 bases at V and 1 base at J, leaving 3 bases unmatched. Per the germline V gene, CDR1 is MNHEY and CDR2 is SVGAGI. There are 16 residues in the CDR3. The CDR3 loop is CASSYSLRGGTDTQYF. DNA for the CDR3: TGTGCCAGCAGTTACTCGCTGCGGGGGGGCACAGATACGCAGTATTTT.

The rearrangement links TRBV4-2 to TRBJ2-7, with 7 bases that match TRBD1. The CDR3 has 16 residues. The junction had 10 bases not matched to a gene; V was cut back by 3 bases and J by 2 bases. The germline V gene has CDR1 LGHNA and CDR2 YNFKEQ. The CDR3 bases are TGTGCCAGCAGCCATAAGAGAGGACAGGTCCCCTACGAGCAGTACTTC. This gives the protein CASSHKRGQVPYEQYF.

The chain has TRBV7-9 and TRBJ2-3; 14 nucleotides line up with TRBD2. With 4 bases clipped from V and 3 bases from J, the junction kept 12 bases outside the gene matches. CDR1 SEHNR and CDR2 FQNEAQ come from the germline V gene (reference sequence). The length of the CDR3 is 19 residues. For the CDR3, the DNA is TGTGCCAGCAGCTCGACCGAACACGGACTAGCGGGGGGTACAGATACGCAGTATTTT. This sequence encodes CASSSTEHGLAGGTDTQYF.

This chain connects TRBV2 to TRBJ1-2, with 7 bases matching TRBD1. The ends lost 8 bases at V and 5 bases at J; junction bases unmatched: 17. Germline V gene sequence: CDR1 SNHLY, CDR2 FYNNEI. The CDR3 sequence is 16 residues long. This CDR3 reads CASGTDRWGTGYGYTF. In DNA, the CDR3 is TGTGCCAGCGGTACGGACAGGTGGGGAACCGGGTATGGCTACACCTTC.

The chain has TRBV11-2 and TRBJ2-2; D not resolved. The CDR3 length is 16 residues. V shed 5 bases and J shed 2 bases, with 15 bases lying between them. Germline loops: CDR1 SGHAT, CDR2 FQNNGV. The CDR3 region is CASSPITGGNTGELFF. The CDR3 DNA is TGTGCCAGCAGCCCGATCACTGGCGGCAACACCGGGGAGCTGTTTTTT.